The entry below describes one T cell receptor (beta chain). Antigen specificity is unknown. The data stem from a study of T cell repertoires in cytomegalovirus infection. Each CDR3 protein gets one entry after TCRdb re-called the reads with MiXCR. This table has approximately 390,000 distinct CDR3 sequences, roughly 34% appearing once. This CDR3 comprises 13 residues. Germline V gives CDR1 SQVTM, CDR2 ANQGSEA. V was clipped by 7 bases and J by 2 bases; unmatched bases: 6. This sequence was found in a human donor in good health (CMV status not recorded). Some clones in this sample may be carry-over from other donors' samples. Material: cultured PBMCs, obtained from culture after CMV antigen stimulation. The J gene is TRBJ2-3, the V gene TRBV29-1, with TRBD2 matching over 7 bases. This chain's CDR3 is CSARDYITDTQYF. The DNA of the CDR3 is TGCAGCGCCAGGGACTATATCACAGATACGCAGTATTTT.